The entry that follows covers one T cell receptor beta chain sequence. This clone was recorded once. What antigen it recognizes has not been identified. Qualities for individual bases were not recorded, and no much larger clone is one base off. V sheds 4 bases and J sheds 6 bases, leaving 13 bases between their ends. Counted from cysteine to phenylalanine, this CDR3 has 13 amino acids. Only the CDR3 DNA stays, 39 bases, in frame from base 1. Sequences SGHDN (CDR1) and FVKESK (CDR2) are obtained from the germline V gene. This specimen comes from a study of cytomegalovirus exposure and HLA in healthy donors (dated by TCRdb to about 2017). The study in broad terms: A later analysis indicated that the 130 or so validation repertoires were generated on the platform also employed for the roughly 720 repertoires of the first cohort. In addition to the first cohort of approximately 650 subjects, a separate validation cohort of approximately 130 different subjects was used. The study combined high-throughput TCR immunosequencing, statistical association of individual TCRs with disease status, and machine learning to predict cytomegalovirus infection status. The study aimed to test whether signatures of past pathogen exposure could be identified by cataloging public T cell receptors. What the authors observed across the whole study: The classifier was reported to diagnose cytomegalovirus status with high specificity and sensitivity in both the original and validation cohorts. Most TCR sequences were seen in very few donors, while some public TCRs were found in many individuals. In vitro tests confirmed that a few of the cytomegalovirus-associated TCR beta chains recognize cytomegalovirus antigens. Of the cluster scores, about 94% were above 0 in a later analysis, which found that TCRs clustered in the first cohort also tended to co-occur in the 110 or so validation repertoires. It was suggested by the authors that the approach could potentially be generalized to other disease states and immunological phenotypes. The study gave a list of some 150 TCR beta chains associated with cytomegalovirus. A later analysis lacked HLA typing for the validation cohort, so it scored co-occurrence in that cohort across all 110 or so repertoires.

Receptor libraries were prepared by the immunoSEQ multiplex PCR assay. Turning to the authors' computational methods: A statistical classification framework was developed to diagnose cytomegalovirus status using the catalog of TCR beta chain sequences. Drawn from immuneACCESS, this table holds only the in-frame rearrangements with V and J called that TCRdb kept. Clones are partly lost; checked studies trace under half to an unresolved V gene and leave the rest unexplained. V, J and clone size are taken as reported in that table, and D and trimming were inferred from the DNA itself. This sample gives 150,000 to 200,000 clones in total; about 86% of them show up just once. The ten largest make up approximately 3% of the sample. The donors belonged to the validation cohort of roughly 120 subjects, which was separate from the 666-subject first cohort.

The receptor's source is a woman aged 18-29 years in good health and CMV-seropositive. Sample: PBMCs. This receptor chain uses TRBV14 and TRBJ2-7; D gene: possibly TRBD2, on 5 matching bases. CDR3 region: CASSLRGAFEQYF. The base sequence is TGTGCCAGCAGCCTCCGGGGAGCCTTCGAGCAGTACTTC.